The 20 T cell receptor beta chains listed next were all sequenced from one sample in a study of T cells after posttransplantation cyclophosphamide. TCRdb keeps only in-frame clones here, not all; method: immunoSEQ multiplex PCR. The profile covers tens of thousands of clones, with roughly 67% appearing a single time and over 0.65% taken by the ten largest. Sequenced sample: memory CD4+ T cells sorted from PBMCs. These receptors were collected from a woman in her sixties or seventies in good health, CMV-negative, and a related stem cell transplant donor.

CDR3 sequence reads: CASSSSGSSYNEQFF. The CDR3 DNA sequence: TGTGCCAGCAGCTCTAGCGGGAGTTCCTACAATGAGCAGTTCTTC. This chain links TRBV5-4 with TRBJ2-1, with 10 positions matching TRBD2. CDR1 is SGHNT and CDR2 is YYREEE in the germline V gene (reference sequence). Germline trimming cut 3 bases from V and 1 base from J; bases unmatched to any gene: 1. CDR3 length equals 15 residues.

J is TRBJ1-5 and V is TRBV7-8; the match to TRBD1 covers 8 bases. CDR1 is SGHVS and CDR2 is FQNEAQ in the germline V gene. The ends lost 5 bases at V and 0 bases at J; junction bases unmatched: 6. This CDR3 has 16 residues. CDR3 loop: CASSPDRVHSNQPQHF. In DNA form, the CDR3 reads TGTGCCAGCAGCCCGGACAGGGTTCATAGCAATCAGCCCCAGCATTTT. The whole variable domain, remainder taken from reference TRBV7-8 and TRBJ1-5, is GAGVSQSPRYKVAKRGQDVALRCDPISGHVSLFWYQQALGQGPEFLTYFQNEAQLDKSGLPSDRFFAERPEGSVSTLKIQRTQQEDSAVYLCASSPDRVHSNQPQHFGDGTRLSIL.

The gene calls are TRBV30 and TRBJ1-1; tentatively, D is TRBD1 (6 bases). The CDR3 has 13 residues. Trimming took 3 bases from V and 2 from J, leaving 10 bases between them. The V gene's germline CDR1 is GTSNPN and CDR2 SVGIG (reference sequence). The CDR3 coding sequence is TGTGCCTGGAGGCGGGGGGCTAACACTGAAGCTTTCTTT. Protein: CAWRRGANTEAFF.

The rearrangement links TRBV7-2 to TRBJ1-2; possible D gene TRBD1, 6 bases. V lost 5 bases, J lost 6 bases, and 19 bases lay in between. There are 15 residues in the CDR3. Germline CDR1 is SGHTA and CDR2 is FQGNSA. The chain's CDR3 is CASSPWTAQGNGYTF. DNA for the CDR3: TGTGCCAGCAGCCCTTGGACAGCCCAGGGCAATGGCTACACCTTC.

This sequence joins TRBV6-1 and TRBJ1-6; D is ambiguous. With 6 bases removed from V and 6 bases from J, the gap between germline ends came to 12 bases. Per germline, CDR1 MNHNS and CDR2 SASEGT. CDR3 length: 14 amino acids. CDR3 protein: CASRRAEGNSPLHF. Written as DNA, the CDR3 is TGTGCCAGCAGGAGAGCCGAGGGTAATTCACCCCTCCACTTT.

This clone was seen more than once but under ten times. This chain joins TRBV28 and TRBJ2-3; TRBD2 matches at 7 bases. The junction had 14 bases not matched to a gene; V was cut back by 4 bases and J by 4 bases. This CDR3 comprises 17 residues. CDR1 is MDHEN and CDR2 is SYDVKM in the germline V gene. The CDR3 loop reads CASSSGLGGRGADTQYF. Here the CDR3 DNA reads TGTGCCAGCAGTTCGGGCCTGGGGGGGAGGGGCGCAGATACGCAGTATTTT.

The V and J genes are TRBV7-3 and TRBJ2-3; 7 positions match TRBD2. With V trimmed by 5 bases and J by 0 bases, 5 bases remained unmatched. The CDR3 is made up of 15 amino acids. Germline V gene sequence: CDR1 SGHTA, CDR2 FQGTGA. In DNA form, the CDR3 reads TGTGCCAGCAGCCCGGGGGGACGCAGCACAGATACGCAGTATTTT. This codes for CASSPGGRSTDTQYF.

The chain recombines TRBV4-1 with TRBJ2-2; a weak D match, TRBD1 (5 bases). Germline lookup yields CDR1 MGHRA and CDR2 YSYEKL. Trimming shortened V by 0 bases and J by 14 bases, and 13 bases separated the two germline ends. This CDR3 region has 13 residues. The CDR3 loop reads CASSQDPGRGLFF. Here the CDR3 DNA reads TGCGCCAGCAGCCAAGATCCCGGAAGGGGCCTGTTTTTT.

This clone showed up just once. The V call is TRBV7-2, the J call TRBJ2-2; perhaps TRBD1 as D (5 bases). Germline V gene sequence: CDR1 SGHTA, CDR2 FQGNSA. There are 14 residues in the CDR3. Trimming removed 2 bases at V and 3 bases at J, with 7 bases between. In DNA, the CDR3 is TGTGCCAGCAGCTTATTCAGGGACACCGGGGAGCTGTTTTTT. Its protein is CASSLFRDTGELFF.

The CDR3 coding sequence is TGTGCCAGCAGCCCAGCCGGGGGGGGCACTGAAGCTTTCTTT. It is translated as CASSPAGGGTEAFF. The chain recombines TRBV6-1 with TRBJ1-1; a weak D match, TRBD1 (5 bases). Trimming stripped 6 bases from V and 4 bases from J, with 15 bases between. Germline loops: CDR1 MNHNS, CDR2 SASEGT. The CDR3 spans 14 residues.

This clone was picked up one time. V usage is TRBV5-1 and J usage is TRBJ2-2; 7 bases are a match to TRBD1. CDR3 length: 16 residues. The germline V gene has CDR1 SGHRS and CDR2 YFSETQ. Trimming cost V 4 bases and J 5 bases; bases outside gene matches: 11. CDR3 sequence (DNA): TGCGCCAGCAGCCCCGGGACAGACCGACGTACCGGGGAGCTGTTTTTT. This encodes CASSPGTDRRTGELFF.

The table lists this clone with a count of one. The J gene is TRBJ2-2, the V gene TRBV25-1, with TRBD2 matching over 9 bases. Losses at the gene ends were 8 bases for V and 3 bases for J; bases not matched to a gene: 7. Germline-derived CDR1 and CDR2 are MGHDK and SYGVNS. The CDR3 spans 15 residues. The CDR3 reads CASGKTSGDTGELFF. In DNA form, the CDR3 reads TGTGCCAGCGGTAAGACTAGCGGAGACACCGGGGAGCTGTTTTTT.

The rearrangement links TRBV2 to TRBJ2-3, with 7 bases matching TRBD2. Losses at the gene ends were 6 bases for V and 4 bases for J; bases not matched to a gene: 4. CDR1 SNHLY and CDR2 FYNNEI come from the germline V gene. The CDR3 runs to 13 residues. This CDR3 reads CASRGGGPDTQYF. DNA for the CDR3: TGTGCCAGCAGGGGGGGAGGGCCAGATACGCAGTATTTT.

The J gene is TRBJ1-6, the V gene TRBV10-3; 8 bases line up with TRBD1. The germline V gene encodes CDR1 ENHRY and CDR2 SYGVKD. The CDR3 is 14 amino acids. V trimming: 6 bases; J trimming: 10 bases; junction bases outside the gene matches: 8. The CDR3 nucleotides are TGTGCCATCAGGACGACAGGGGACGCGTCACCCCTCCACTTT. Amino acid sequence: CAIRTTGDASPLHF.

This clone was counted a few times. The chain carries TRBV2 and TRBJ1-2; TRBD1 might be the D (6 bases). This CDR3 region has 14 residues. The germline V and J ends were trimmed by 0 bases and 10 bases, with 15 bases remaining between them. CDR1 SNHLY and CDR2 FYNNEI come from the germline V gene. CDR3 DNA: TGTGCCAGCAGTGAAGCGCTTCTTAGGGGACACTACACCTTC. Amino acids: CASSEALLRGHYTF.

The chain recombines TRBV11-2 with TRBJ2-1, with TRBD2 as a possible D gene (6 bases). Germline lookup yields CDR1 SGHAT and CDR2 FQNNGV. Between the trimmed V and J ends, which lost 5 bases and 3 bases, there was a span of 8 bases. This CDR3 contains 13 residues. The CDR3 DNA follows: TGTGCCAGCAGCCGGGAGCTCTACAATGAGCAGTTCTTC. Protein: CASSRELYNEQFF.

The chain carries TRBV6-5 and TRBJ1-4, with D hard to call. The CDR3 runs to 14 residues. The germline gives CDR1 MNHEY, CDR2 SVGAGI. The V end lost 3 bases, the J end lost 0 bases, and 5 bases lay between the germline ends. Written as DNA, the CDR3 is TGTGCCAGCAGTTATTCGGCAACTAATGAAAAACTGTTTTTT. Translation gives CASSYSATNEKLFF.

The chain is built from TRBV5-1 and TRBJ2-2; possibly TRBD2 for D (6 bases). Germline V CDR1 and CDR2: SGHRS, YFSETQ. Trimming removed 8 bases at V and 5 bases at J, with 13 bases between. There are 13 residues in the CDR3. CDR3 residues: CASTRGGTGELFF. CDR3 bases: TGCGCCAGTACTAGGGGAGGTACCGGGGAGCTGTTTTTT.

The chain links TRBV5-1 to TRBJ2-7; TRBD2 matches 8 bases. The CDR3 runs 15 residues. V dropped 1 base and J dropped 3; count of bases not matched to a gene: 6. Germline V CDR1 and CDR2: SGHRS, YFSETQ. The CDR3 reads CASSLQSGGLYEQYF. The CDR3 region has the DNA TGCGCCAGCAGCTTGCAAAGCGGGGGACTCTACGAGCAGTACTTC.

The chain joins TRBV6-5 to TRBJ1-5; D call uncertain. Germline V CDR1 and CDR2: MNHEY, SVGAGI. The CDR3 is 15 residues long. V lost 7 bases and J 3 bases, leaving 16 bases between the germline ends. The CDR3 DNA reads TGTGCCAGCACCAAACCCCCGGGGAACAATCAGCCCCAGCATTTT. This sequence encodes CASTKPPGNNQPQHF.